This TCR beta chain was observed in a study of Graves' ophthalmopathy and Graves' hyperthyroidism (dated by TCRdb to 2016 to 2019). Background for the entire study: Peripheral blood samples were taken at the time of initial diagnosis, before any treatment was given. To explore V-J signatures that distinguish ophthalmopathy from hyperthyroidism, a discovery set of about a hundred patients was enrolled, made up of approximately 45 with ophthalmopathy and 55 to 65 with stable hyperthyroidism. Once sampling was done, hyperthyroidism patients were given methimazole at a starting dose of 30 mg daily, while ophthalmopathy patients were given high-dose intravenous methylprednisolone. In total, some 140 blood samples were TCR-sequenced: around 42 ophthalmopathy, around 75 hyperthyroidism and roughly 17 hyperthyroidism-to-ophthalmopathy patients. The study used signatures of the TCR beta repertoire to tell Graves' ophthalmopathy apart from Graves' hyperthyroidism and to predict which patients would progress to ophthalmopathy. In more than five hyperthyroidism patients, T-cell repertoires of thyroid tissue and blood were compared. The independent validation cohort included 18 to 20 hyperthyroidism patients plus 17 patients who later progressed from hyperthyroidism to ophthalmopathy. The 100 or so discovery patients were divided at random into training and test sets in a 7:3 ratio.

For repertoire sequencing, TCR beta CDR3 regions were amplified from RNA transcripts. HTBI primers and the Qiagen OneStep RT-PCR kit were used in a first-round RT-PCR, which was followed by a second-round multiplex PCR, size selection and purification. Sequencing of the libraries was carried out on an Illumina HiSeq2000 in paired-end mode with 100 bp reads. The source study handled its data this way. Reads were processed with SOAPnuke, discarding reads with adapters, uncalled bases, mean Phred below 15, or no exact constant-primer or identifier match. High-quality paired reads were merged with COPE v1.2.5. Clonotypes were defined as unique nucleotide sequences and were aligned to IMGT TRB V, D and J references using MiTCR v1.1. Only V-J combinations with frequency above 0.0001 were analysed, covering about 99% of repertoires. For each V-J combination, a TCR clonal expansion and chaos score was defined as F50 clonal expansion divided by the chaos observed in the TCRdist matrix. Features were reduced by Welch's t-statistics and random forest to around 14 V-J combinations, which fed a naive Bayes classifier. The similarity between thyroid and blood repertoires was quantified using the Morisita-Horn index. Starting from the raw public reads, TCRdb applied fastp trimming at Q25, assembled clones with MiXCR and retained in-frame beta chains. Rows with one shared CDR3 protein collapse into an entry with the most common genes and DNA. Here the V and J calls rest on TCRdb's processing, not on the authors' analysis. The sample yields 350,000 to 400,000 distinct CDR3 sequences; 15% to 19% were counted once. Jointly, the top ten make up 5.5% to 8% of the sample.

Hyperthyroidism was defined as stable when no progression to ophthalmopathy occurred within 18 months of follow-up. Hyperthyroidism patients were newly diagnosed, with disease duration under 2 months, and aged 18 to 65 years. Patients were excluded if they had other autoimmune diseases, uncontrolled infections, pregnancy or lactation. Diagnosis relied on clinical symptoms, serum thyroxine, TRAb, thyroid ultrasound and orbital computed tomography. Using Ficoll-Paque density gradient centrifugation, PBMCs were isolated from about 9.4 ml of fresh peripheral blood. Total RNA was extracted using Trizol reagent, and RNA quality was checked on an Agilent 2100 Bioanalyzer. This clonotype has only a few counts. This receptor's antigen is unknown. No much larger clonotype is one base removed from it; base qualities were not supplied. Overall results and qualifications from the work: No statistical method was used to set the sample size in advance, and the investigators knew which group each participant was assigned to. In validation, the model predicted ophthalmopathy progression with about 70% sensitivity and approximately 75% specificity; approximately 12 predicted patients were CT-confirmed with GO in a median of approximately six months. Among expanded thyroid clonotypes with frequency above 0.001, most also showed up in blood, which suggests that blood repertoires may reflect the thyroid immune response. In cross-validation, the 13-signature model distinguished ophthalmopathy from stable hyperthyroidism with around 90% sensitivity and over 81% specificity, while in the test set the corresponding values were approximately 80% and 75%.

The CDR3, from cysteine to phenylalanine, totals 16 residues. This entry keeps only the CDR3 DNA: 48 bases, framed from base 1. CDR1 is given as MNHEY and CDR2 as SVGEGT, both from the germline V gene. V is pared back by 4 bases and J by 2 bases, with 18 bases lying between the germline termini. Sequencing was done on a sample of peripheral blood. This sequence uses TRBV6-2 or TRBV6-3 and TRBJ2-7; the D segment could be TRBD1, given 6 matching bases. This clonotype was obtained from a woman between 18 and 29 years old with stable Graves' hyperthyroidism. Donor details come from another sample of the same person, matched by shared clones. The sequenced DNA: TGTGCCAGCAGTTCCAACAGAGGGGGATGGGCCTACGAGCAGTACTTC. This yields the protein CASSSNRGGWAYEQYF.